This TCR beta chain is drawn from a study of T cell clones after liver transplantation. The germline V gene encodes CDR1 MNHNS and CDR2 SASEGT. V was trimmed by 6 bases and J by 3 bases, leaving 3 bases between them. The CDR3 covers 10 residues. Sequencing was performed with immunoSEQ multiplex PCR; in TCRdb, only in-frame clones are kept and a portion is missing. Here the sample spans tens of thousands of clones, 70% to 85% being singletons. Note on this clone: Its antigen is undetermined.

Study-wide results and limits: A larger donor-reactive than third-party decline suggested partial antigen-specific deletion. Conclusions were preliminary, with small, heterogeneous patient groups.

The gene calls are TRBV6-1 and TRBJ2-7, with no clear D. This specimen consisted of CD4+ T cells from blood, obtained before liver transplant. The clonotype was recovered from a human donor who received a liver transplant. The CDR3 loop reads CASSGYEQYF. The CDR3, as DNA: TGTGCCAGCAGCGGCTACGAGCAGTACTTC.